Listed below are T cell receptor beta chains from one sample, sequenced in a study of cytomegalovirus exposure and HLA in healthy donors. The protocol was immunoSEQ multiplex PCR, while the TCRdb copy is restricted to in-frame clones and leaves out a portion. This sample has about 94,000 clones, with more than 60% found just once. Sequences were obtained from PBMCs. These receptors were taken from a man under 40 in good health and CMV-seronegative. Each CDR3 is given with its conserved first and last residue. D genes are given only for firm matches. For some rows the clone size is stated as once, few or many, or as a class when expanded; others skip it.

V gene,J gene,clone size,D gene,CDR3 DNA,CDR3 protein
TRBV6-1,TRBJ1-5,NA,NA,TGTGCCAGCACCCCTAAGACGGGTTACACTCAGCCCCAGCATTTT,CASTPKTGYTQPQHF
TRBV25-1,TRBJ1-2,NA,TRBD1,TGTGCCAGCAGTGCACAGGGGAACTATGGCTACACCTTC,CASSAQGNYGYTF
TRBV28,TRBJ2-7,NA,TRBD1,TGTGCCAGCAGTTTAGGAAGGGGGCTCTACGAGCAGTACTTC,CASSLGRGLYEQYF
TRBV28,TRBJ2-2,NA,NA,TGTGCCAGCAGTTTCCCACGCCAGGGGCGGTTGACCGGGGAGCTGTTTTTT,CASSFPRQGRLTGELFF
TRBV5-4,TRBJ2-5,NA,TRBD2,TGTGCCAGCAGCCCATATCGCGGGACTAGCGGGACAGAGACCCAGTACTTC,CASSPYRGTSGTETQYF
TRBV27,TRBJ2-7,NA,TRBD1,TGTGCCAGCAGTCCGACACCAGATGACAGGGGCGACGAGCAGTACTTC,CASSPTPDDRGDEQYF
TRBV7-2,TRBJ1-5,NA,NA,TGTGCCAGCAGCAAAGGCGGGGTGGAGGGTCAGCCCCAGCATTTT,CASSKGGVEGQPQHF
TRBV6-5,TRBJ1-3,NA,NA,TGTGCCAGCAGTTACTCTACCGGGATACAGGGAAACACCATATATTTT,CASSYSTGIQGNTIYF
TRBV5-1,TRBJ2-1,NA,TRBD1,TGCGCCAGCAGCTTGGGACAGGGGGTCCACAATGAGCAGTTCTTC,CASSLGQGVHNEQFF
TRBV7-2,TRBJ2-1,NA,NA,TGTGCCAGCAGCTTACTCAATGAGCAGTTCTTC,CASSLLNEQFF
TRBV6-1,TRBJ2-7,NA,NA,TGTGCCAGCAGACCAGGGGATATGAGCTACGAGCAGTACTTC,CASRPGDMSYEQYF
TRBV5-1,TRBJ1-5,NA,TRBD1,TGCGCCAGCAGCCTGGGGACAGGTAGTCAGCCCCAGCATTTT,CASSLGTGSQPQHF
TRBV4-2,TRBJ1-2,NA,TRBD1,TGTGCCAGCGGCCTTGGGGACAGGGGGGTTGGCTACACCTTC,CASGLGDRGVGYTF
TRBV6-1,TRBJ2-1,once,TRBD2,TGTGCCAGCACTGCGCTAGCGGGAGTCGGCAATGAGCAGTTCTTC,CASTALAGVGNEQFF
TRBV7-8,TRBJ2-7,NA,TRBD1,TGTGCCAGCAGCACCCGGACAGGGGTCTACGAGCAGTACTTC,CASSTRTGVYEQYF
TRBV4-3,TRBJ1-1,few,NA,TGCGCCAGCAGCCAAGATTTGGACAAAGTCGTACCTGAAGCTTTCTTT,CASSQDLDKVVPEAFF
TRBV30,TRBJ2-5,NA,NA,TGTGCCTGGAACCCCTTCAGTGCCTACCCAGGGGAGACCCAGTACTTC,CAWNPFSAYPGETQYF
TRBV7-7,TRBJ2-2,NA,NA,TGTGCTAGCAGGCGGGGCTCGGACACCGGGGAGCTGTTTTTT,CASRRGSDTGELFF
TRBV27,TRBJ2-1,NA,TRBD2,TGTGCCAGCAGCTCAGACCGGGACTACCTACAGAGCTCCTACAATGAGCAGTTCTTC,CASSSDRDYLQSSYNEQFF
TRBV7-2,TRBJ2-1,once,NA,TGTGCCAGCAGGGGCGAGTGGGATGAGCAGTTCTTC,CASRGEWDEQFF
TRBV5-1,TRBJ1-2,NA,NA,TGCGCCAGCAGCTTGTCAAACAGCCCTAACTATGGCTACACCTTC,CASSLSNSPNYGYTF
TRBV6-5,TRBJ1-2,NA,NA,TGTGCCAGCAGGGCGACACTTAACTATGGCTACACCTTC,CASRATLNYGYTF
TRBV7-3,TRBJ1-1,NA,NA,TGTGCCAGCAGCTTAGTTGGGGCGAACACTGAAGCTTTCTTT,CASSLVGANTEAFF
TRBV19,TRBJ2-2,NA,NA,TGTGCCAGTAGTATACAGGGGATGGGCGGGGAGCTGTTTTTT,CASSIQGMGGELFF
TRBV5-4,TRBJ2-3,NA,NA,TGTGCCAGCAGGCCAGAACAGAATTCAGATACGCAGTATTTT,CASRPEQNSDTQYF
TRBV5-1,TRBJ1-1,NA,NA,TGCGCCAGCAGCGGGGAGACAGGCCAGACTGAAGCTTTCTTT,CASSGETGQTEAFF
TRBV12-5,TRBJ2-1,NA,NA,TGTGCTAGTGGTTTGGGGACAGTTACCTACAATGAGCAGTTCTTC,CASGLGTVTYNEQFF
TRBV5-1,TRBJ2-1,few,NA,TGCGCCAGCAGCCCCATTTCACTCACCCTCTCCTACAATGAGCAGTTCTTC,CASSPISLTLSYNEQFF
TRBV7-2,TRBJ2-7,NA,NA,TGTGCCAGCAGCTTAGCCCCAGGGTCGTACGAGCAGTACTTC,CASSLAPGSYEQYF
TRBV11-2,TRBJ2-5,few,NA,TGTGCCAGCAGCTGGGGGGGGGCCGAAGAGACCCAGTACTTC,CASSWGGAEETQYF
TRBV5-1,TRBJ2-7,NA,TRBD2,TGCGCCAGCAGCAGAGACCCGACTAGCGGGGGGTTATTGTACGAGCAGTACTTC,CASSRDPTSGGLLYEQYF
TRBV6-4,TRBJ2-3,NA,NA,TGTGCCAGCAGTGTGGATGGGGCTGGCACAGATACGCAGTATTTT,CASSVDGAGTDTQYF
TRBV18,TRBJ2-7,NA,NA,TGTGCCAGCTCACCACAGAGCTACGAGCAGTACTTC,CASSPQSYEQYF
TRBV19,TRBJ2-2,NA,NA,TGTGCCACCGGCCATCCAGGGGCTAACACCGGGGAGCTGTTTTTT,CATGHPGANTGELFF
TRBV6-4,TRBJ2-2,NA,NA,TGTGCCAGCAGTGAGTGGCCGTTCCCCGGGGAGCTGTTTTTT,CASSEWPFPGELFF
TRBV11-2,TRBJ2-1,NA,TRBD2,TGTGCCAGCAGCTTAGATCGCGCGGGAGTCGATGAGCAGTTCTTC,CASSLDRAGVDEQFF
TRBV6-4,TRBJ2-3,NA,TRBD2,TGTGCCAGCAGTATTGCGGGGGGCACAGATACGCAGTATTTT,CASSIAGGTDTQYF
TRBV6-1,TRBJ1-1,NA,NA,TGTGCCAGCAGTGGCGGACATTACACTGAAGCTTTCTTT,CASSGGHYTEAFF
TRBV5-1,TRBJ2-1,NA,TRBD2,TGCGCCAGCAGCGGACCCCCGGGACTAGCGATACCCTGGAGGACCAATGAGCAGTTCTTC,CASSGPPGLAIPWRTNEQFF
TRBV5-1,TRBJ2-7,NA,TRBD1,TGCGCCAGCAGCTCGGGACAGACGGCCTACGAGCAGTACTTC,CASSSGQTAYEQYF
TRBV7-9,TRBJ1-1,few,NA,TGTGCCAGCAGCCCTAATATGGGGCGGGGCACTGAAGCTTTCTTT,CASSPNMGRGTEAFF
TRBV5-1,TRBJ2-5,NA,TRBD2,TGCGCCAGCAGCTTGGAGCTAGCGGGAGGCAGGGAGACCCAGTACTTC,CASSLELAGGRETQYF
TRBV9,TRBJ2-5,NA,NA,TGTGCCAGCAGCGTAGATCGGGGGGCGGCCCGGACCCAGTACTTC,CASSVDRGAARTQYF
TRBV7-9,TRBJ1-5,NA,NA,TGTGCCAGCAGCTTACAGGGCAATCAGCCCCAGCATTTT,CASSLQGNQPQHF
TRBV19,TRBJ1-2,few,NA,TGTGCCAGTAGCATACCGGGACTAGGGGTATCTGGCTACACCTTC,CASSIPGLGVSGYTF
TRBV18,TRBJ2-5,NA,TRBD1,TGTGCCAGCTCACGCCCTTGGACAGGGAAAGAAGAGACCCAGTACTTC,CASSRPWTGKEETQYF
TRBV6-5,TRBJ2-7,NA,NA,TGTGCCAGCAGTTACTCTTCTAGTAGCGAGCAGTACTTC,CASSYSSSSEQYF
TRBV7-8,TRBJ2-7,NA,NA,TGTGCCAGCAGCTTAATTGGGCTCGAGCAGTACTTC,CASSLIGLEQYF
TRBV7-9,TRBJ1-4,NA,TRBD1,TGTGCCAGCAGCTGGACAGGGGGAAATGAAAAACTGTTTTTT,CASSWTGGNEKLFF
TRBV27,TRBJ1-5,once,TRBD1,TGTGCCAGCAGTTTAAAAGGGACAGGGGTCCTTAGCAATCAGCCCCAGCATTTT,CASSLKGTGVLSNQPQHF
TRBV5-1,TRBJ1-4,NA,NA,TGCGCCAGCAGCTTGGTGAGGGCAGCGTATAATGAAAAACTGTTTTTT,CASSLVRAAYNEKLFF
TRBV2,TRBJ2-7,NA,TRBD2,TGTGCCAGCCCCAGTTCTTTGGTGGCGGGAGGTTCCTACGAGCAGTACTTC,CASPSSLVAGGSYEQYF
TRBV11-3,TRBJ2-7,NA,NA,TGTGCCAGCAGCTTAGAAGCAGGGGTCTCCGAGCAGTACTTC,CASSLEAGVSEQYF
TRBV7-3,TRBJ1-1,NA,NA,TGTGCCAGCAGCTTAGAAGGGAGCACTGAAGCTTTCTTT,CASSLEGSTEAFF
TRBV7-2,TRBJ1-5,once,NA,TGTGCCAGCAGCTTCAAGCGGGATCAGCCCCAGCATTTT,CASSFKRDQPQHF